The rows below give T cell receptor beta chains drawn from one sample of a study of read filtering for tumor transcriptome and immune sequencing. MiXCR was run by TCRdb on the reads, yielding one entry per CDR3 protein. The sample includes around 65,000 distinct CDR3 sequences, 15% to 25% of them seen just once. The source material was a population of CD138-negative cells sorted from bone marrow. The receptor source for this set is a donor over 35 with multiple myeloma. CDR3s leave out the opening cysteine and the closing phenylalanine or tryptophan. Fields, in order: J gene, V gene, CDR3 protein.

j_gene: TRBJ2-7; v_gene: TRBV20-1; CDR3aa: SARGLAGYGEQY
j_gene: TRBJ2-5; v_gene: TRBV11-1; CDR3aa: ASSSTPQETQY
j_gene: TRBJ1-1; v_gene: TRBV28; CDR3aa: ASGMSLQKNTEAF
j_gene: TRBJ2-2; v_gene: TRBV29-1; CDR3aa: VESGTGVGTGELF
j_gene: TRBJ2-2; v_gene: TRBV6-2/TRBV6-3; CDR3aa: ASSFKGAWTGELF
j_gene: TRBJ2-7; v_gene: TRBV3-1; CDR3aa: ASSQRTGNYEQY
j_gene: TRBJ2-5; v_gene: TRBV30; CDR3aa: AWSVPGRETQY
j_gene: TRBJ2-4; v_gene: TRBV20-1; CDR3aa: SAPEASGRGDIQY
j_gene: TRBJ2-3; v_gene: TRBV14; CDR3aa: ASSQDLKDTQY
j_gene: TRBJ1-1; v_gene: TRBV29-1; CDR3aa: SAGRGNTEAF
j_gene: TRBJ1-1; v_gene: TRBV12-3/TRBV12-4; CDR3aa: ASSFGQANTEAF
j_gene: TRBJ2-7; v_gene: TRBV12-3/TRBV12-4; CDR3aa: ASSTGVSGEQY
j_gene: TRBJ2-7; v_gene: TRBV14; CDR3aa: ASSRLRGSYEQY
j_gene: TRBJ2-1; v_gene: TRBV5-4; CDR3aa: ASSSTTLGYNEQF
j_gene: TRBJ2-7; v_gene: TRBV29-1; CDR3aa: GVGTVYEQY
j_gene: TRBJ2-3; v_gene: TRBV20-1; CDR3aa: SARQGSTDTQY
j_gene: TRBJ2-1; v_gene: TRBV7-8; CDR3aa: ASSPERGSKL
j_gene: TRBJ1-4; v_gene: TRBV20-1; CDR3aa: SAYRRQDEKLF
j_gene: TRBJ2-2; v_gene: TRBV29-1; CDR3aa: SVNGAISNTGELF
j_gene: TRBJ1-1; v_gene: TRBV29-1; CDR3aa: VGGRVNTEAF
j_gene: TRBJ1-2; v_gene: TRBV6-2/TRBV6-3; CDR3aa: ASSGLPRRYT
j_gene: TRBJ2-6; v_gene: TRBV7-3; CDR3aa: ASSPPGGGYSGANVLT
j_gene: TRBJ2-1; v_gene: TRBV19; CDR3aa: ASSPNPATSGGLYNEQF
j_gene: TRBJ2-1; v_gene: TRBV5-3; CDR3aa: ARSLLRHEQF
j_gene: TRBJ2-5; v_gene: TRBV29-1; CDR3aa: SVDPGQQETQH
j_gene: TRBJ2-2; v_gene: TRBV20-1; CDR3aa: SAYSDRANTGELF
j_gene: TRBJ2-1; v_gene: TRBV28; CDR3aa: ASSLPGQGIYNEQF
j_gene: TRBJ2-5; v_gene: TRBV7-9; CDR3aa: ASSLVGGQETQY
j_gene: TRBJ2-6; v_gene: TRBV3-1; CDR3aa: ASSQGVSGANVLT
j_gene: TRBJ2-2; v_gene: TRBV7-3; CDR3aa: ASSFHQAGNAGELF
j_gene: TRBJ2-2; v_gene: TRBV6-5; CDR3aa: ASSGDMKNTGELF
j_gene: TRBJ2-4; v_gene: TRBV5-1; CDR3aa: ASSAGQGDIQY
j_gene: TRBJ2-3; v_gene: TRBV20-1; CDR3aa: SALVSDTQY
j_gene: TRBJ2-4; v_gene: TRBV7-9; CDR3aa: ASSSFRGPLAKNIQY
j_gene: TRBJ1-5; v_gene: TRBV30; CDR3aa: AWSAGQGLLYSNQPQH
j_gene: TRBJ2-7; v_gene: TRBV6-2/TRBV6-3; CDR3aa: ASSYSGLAGAYEQY
j_gene: TRBJ2-3; v_gene: TRBV7-3; CDR3aa: ASSGGLAGTTDTQY
j_gene: TRBJ2-2; v_gene: TRBV29-1; CDR3aa: SVEQLTPVGGELF
j_gene: TRBJ2-3; v_gene: TRBV3-1; CDR3aa: ASSQDSQLAGRYTQY
j_gene: TRBJ2-3; v_gene: TRBV7-8; CDR3aa: ASSKRGAGLSADTQY
j_gene: TRBJ2-2; v_gene: TRBV12-3/TRBV12-4; CDR3aa: ASSLFGTLNTGELF
j_gene: TRBJ1-1; v_gene: TRBV20-1; CDR3aa: SARQTSMNTEAF
j_gene: TRBJ1-1; v_gene: TRBV5-5; CDR3aa: ASSLAGGATEAF
j_gene: TRBJ2-5; v_gene: TRBV7-6; CDR3aa: ASSPAPGGETQY
j_gene: TRBJ2-1; v_gene: TRBV7-6; CDR3aa: ASSPGLHNKQF
j_gene: TRBJ2-1; v_gene: TRBV7-9; CDR3aa: ASSFTGQGAYNEQF
j_gene: TRBJ2-1; v_gene: TRBV7-2; CDR3aa: ASSPLAGVTNEQF
j_gene: TRBJ1-5; v_gene: TRBV12-3/TRBV12-4; CDR3aa: ASTRPGNSNQPQH
j_gene: TRBJ2-3; v_gene: TRBV7-2; CDR3aa: ASSLGLAPDTQY
j_gene: TRBJ1-5; v_gene: TRBV15; CDR3aa: ATLLDRGLNQPQH